This T cell receptor (beta chain) stems from a study of T cell responses to AZD1222 COVID-19 vaccine. Study outcomes and limitations: Elevations in Spike-specific TCR breadth and depth followed administration of two AZD1222 doses. Without day 14 samples, only post-peak T cell repertoires were studied. With dominance at 160-218 and 743-854, vaccine-associated CD4 TCRs spanned spike. Reportedly, nearly half of unique spike TCRs recognized epitopes outside B.1.351/B.1.1.7 mutations.

Details on this clone: Its antigen is as yet unknown.

Clones were sequenced by immunoSEQ multiplex PCR, and TCRdb holds only the in-frame ones, with some missing. The table shows about 170,000 clones, with more than 80% occurring only once. Trimming removed 3 bases at V and 8 bases at J, with 17 bases between. Germline lookup yields CDR1 KGHSH and CDR2 LQKENI. The CDR3 contains 16 residues. This clonotype was obtained from an adult in good health. The sample here was peripheral blood, taken on day 0 of AZD1222 vaccination. The rearrangement uses TRBV18 and TRBJ1-6, with a possible D match to TRBD1 (5 bases). The CDR3: CASSPLVAGQDSPLHF. CDR3 in DNA: TGTGCCAGCTCACCGCTAGTAGCAGGACAAGATTCACCCCTCCACTTT.